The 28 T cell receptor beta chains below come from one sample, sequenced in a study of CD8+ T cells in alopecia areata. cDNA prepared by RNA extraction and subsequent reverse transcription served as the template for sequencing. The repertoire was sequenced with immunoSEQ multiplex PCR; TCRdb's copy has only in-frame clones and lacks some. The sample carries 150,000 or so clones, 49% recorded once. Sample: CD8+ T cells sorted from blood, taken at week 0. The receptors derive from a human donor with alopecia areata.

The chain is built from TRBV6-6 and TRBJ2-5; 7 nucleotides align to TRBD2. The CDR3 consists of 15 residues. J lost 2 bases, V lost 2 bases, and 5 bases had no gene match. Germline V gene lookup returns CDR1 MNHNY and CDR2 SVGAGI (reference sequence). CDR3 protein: CASSYGGERQETQYF. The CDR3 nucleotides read TGTGCCAGCAGTTACGGGGGGGAAAGACAAGAGACCCAGTACTTC.

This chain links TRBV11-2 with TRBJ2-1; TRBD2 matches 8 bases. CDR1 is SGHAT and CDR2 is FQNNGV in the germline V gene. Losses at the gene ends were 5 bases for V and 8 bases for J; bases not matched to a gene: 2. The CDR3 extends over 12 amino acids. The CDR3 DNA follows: TGTGCCAGCAGCCGTAGCGGGGATGAGCAGTTCTTC. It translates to CASSRSGDEQFF.

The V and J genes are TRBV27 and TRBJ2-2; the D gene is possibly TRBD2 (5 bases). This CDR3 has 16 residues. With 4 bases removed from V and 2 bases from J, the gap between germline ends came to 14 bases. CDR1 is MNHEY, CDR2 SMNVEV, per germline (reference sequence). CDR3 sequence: CASSSLLVGNTGELFF. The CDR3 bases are TGTGCCAGCAGTTCCCTACTAGTAGGAAACACCGGGGAGCTGTTTTTT.

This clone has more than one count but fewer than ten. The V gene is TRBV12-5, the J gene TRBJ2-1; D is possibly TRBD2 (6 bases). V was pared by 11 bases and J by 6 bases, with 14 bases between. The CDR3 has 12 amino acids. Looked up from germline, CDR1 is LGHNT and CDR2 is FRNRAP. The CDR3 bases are TGTGCTTCCCAGGACGGGGGCAATGAGCAGTTCTTC. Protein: CASQDGGNEQFF.

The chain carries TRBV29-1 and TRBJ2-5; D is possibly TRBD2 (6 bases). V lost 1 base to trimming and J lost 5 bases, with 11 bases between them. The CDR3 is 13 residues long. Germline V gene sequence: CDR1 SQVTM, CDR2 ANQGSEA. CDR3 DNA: TGCAGCGTTGAAGGGGGGGTCCTGGAGACCCAGTACTTC. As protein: CSVEGGVLETQYF.

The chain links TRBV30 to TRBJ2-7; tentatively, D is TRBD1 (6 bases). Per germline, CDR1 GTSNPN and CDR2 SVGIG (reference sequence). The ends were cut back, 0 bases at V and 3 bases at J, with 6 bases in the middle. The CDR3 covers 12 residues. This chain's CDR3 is CAWSVQGYEQYF. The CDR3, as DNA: TGTGCCTGGAGTGTACAGGGCTACGAGCAGTACTTC.

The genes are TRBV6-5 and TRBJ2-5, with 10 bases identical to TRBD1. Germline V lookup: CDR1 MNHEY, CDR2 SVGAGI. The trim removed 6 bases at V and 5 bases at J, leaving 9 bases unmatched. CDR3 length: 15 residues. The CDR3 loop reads CASSPKTGGRETQYF. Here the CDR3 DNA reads TGTGCCAGCAGCCCGAAGACAGGGGGCCGGGAGACCCAGTACTTC.

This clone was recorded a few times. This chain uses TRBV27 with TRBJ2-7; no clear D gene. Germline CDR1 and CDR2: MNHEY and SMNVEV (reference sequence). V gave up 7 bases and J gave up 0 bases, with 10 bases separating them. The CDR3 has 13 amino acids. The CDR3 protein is CASTGGDSYEQYF. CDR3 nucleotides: TGTGCCAGCACGGGCGGAGACTCCTACGAGCAGTACTTC.

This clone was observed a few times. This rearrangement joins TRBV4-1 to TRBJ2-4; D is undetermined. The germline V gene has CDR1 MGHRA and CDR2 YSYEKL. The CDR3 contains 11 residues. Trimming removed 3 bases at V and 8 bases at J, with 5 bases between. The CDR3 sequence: CASSHADIQYF. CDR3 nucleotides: TGCGCCAGCAGCCACGCGGACATTCAGTACTTC.

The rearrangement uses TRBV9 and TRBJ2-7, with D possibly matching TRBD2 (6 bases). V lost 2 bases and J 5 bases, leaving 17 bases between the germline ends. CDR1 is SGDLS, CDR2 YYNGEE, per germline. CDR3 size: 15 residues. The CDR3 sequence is CASSVGVRWRDEQYF. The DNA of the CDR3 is TGTGCCAGCAGCGTGGGGGTAAGGTGGAGGGACGAGCAGTACTTC.

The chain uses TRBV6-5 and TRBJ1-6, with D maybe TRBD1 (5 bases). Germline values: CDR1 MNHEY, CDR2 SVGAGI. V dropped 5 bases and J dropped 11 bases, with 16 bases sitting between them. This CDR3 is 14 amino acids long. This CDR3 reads CASSIPGPGAPLHF. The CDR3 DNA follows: TGTGCCAGCAGTATTCCGGGACCGGGGGCACCCCTCCACTTT.

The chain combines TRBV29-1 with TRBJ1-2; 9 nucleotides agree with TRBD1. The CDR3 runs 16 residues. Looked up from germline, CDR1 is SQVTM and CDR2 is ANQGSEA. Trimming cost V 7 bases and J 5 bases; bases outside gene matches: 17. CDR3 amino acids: CSALIATGGIGYGYTF. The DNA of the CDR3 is TGCAGCGCCCTCATCGCTACAGGGGGCATAGGTTATGGCTACACCTTC.

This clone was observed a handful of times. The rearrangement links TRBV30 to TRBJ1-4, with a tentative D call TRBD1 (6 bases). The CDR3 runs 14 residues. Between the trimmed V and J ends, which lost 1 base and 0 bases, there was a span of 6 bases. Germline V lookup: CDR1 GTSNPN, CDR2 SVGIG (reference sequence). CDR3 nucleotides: TGTGCCTGGAGTGAGGGGGCAACTAATGAAAAACTGTTTTTT. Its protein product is CAWSEGATNEKLFF.

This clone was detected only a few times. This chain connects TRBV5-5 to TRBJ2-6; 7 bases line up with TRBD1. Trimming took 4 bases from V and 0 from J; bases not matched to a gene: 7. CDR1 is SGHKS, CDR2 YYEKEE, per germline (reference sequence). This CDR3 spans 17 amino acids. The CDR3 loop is CASSHGTVSSGANVLTF. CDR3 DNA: TGTGCCAGCAGCCACGGGACAGTAAGCTCTGGGGCCAACGTCCTGACTTTC.

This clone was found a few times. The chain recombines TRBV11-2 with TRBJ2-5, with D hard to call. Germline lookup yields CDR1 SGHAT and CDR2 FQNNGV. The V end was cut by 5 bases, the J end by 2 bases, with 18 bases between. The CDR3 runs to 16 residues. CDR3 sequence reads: CASSQRLGQLQETQYF. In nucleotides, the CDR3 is TGTGCCAGCAGCCAAAGGCTCGGGCAGCTTCAAGAGACCCAGTACTTC.

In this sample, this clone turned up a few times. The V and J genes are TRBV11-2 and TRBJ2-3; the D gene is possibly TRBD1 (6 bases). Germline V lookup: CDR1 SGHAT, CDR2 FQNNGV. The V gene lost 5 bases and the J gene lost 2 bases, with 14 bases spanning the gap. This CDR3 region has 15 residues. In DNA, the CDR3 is TGTGCCAGCAGCCCAAGACAGGAGAACACAGATACGCAGTATTTT. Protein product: CASSPRQENTDTQYF.

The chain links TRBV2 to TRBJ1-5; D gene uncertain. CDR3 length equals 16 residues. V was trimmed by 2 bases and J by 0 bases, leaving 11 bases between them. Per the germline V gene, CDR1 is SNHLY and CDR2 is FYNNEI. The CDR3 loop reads CASSERENYSNQPQHF. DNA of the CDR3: TGTGCCAGCAGTGAACGGGAGAACTATAGCAATCAGCCCCAGCATTTT.

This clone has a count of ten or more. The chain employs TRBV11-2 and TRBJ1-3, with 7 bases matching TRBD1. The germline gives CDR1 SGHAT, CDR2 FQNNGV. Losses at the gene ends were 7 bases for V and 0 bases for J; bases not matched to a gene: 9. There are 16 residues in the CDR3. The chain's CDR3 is CASKQGSFDSGNTIYF. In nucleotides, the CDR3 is TGTGCCAGCAAACAGGGGTCCTTCGACTCTGGAAACACCATATATTTT.

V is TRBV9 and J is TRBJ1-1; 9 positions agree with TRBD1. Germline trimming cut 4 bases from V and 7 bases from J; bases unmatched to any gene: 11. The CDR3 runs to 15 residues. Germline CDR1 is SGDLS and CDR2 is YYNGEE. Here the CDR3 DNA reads TGTGCCAGCAGCCCCTGGGACAGGGAGCGAAGTGAAGCTTTCTTT. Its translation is CASSPWDRERSEAFF.

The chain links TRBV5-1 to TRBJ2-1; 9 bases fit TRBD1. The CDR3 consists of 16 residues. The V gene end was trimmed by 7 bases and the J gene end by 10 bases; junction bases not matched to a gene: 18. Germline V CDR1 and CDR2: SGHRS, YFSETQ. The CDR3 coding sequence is TGCGCCAGCGGGAAGGCCGGGACAGGGATTCTGGGCGAGCAGTTCTTC. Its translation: CASGKAGTGILGEQFF. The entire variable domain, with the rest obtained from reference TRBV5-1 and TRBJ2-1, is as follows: KAGVTQTPRYLIKTRGQQVTLSCSPISGHRSVSWYQQTPGQGLQFLFEYFSETQRNKGNFPGRFSGRQFSNSRSEMNVSTLELGDSALYLCASGKAGTGILGEQFFGPGTRLTVL.

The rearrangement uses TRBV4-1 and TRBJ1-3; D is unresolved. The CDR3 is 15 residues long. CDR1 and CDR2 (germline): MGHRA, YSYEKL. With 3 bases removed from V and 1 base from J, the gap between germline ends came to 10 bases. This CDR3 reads CASSQTEQSGNTIYF. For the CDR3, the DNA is TGCGCCAGCAGCCAGACGGAGCAATCTGGAAACACCATATATTTT.

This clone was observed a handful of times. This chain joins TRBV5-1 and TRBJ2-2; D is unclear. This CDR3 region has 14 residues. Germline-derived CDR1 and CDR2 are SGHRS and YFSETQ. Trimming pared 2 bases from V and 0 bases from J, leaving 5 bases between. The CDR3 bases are TGCGCCAGCAGCTTTGCTACGAACACCGGGGAGCTGTTTTTT. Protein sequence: CASSFATNTGELFF.

CDR3: CASSFLQGGDGYTF. CDR3 DNA sequence: TGTGCCAGCAGCTTTCTACAGGGAGGTGATGGCTACACCTTC. The V and J genes are TRBV9 and TRBJ1-2, with D possibly being TRBD1 (6 bases). From germline, CDR1 is SGDLS and CDR2 YYNGEE. The CDR3 is made up of 14 amino acids. Trimming left V 4 bases short and J 6 bases short, with 16 bases between.

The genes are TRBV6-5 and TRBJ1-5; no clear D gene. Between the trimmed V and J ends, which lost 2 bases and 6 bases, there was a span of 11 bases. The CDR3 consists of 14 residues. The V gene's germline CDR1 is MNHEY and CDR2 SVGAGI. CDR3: CASSYGPGGQPQHF. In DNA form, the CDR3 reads TGTGCCAGCAGTTACGGTCCAGGAGGTCAGCCCCAGCATTTT.

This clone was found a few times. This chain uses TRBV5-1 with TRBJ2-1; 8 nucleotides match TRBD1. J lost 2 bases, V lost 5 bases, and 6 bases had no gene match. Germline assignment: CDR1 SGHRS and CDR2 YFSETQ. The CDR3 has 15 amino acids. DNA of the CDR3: TGCGCCAGCAGACGTCGGGACAGGACCTACAATGAGCAGTTCTTC. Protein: CASRRRDRTYNEQFF.

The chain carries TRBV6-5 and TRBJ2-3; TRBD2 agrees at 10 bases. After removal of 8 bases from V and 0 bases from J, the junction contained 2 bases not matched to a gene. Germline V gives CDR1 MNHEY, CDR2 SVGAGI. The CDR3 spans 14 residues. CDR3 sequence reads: CASQTSGSTDTQYF. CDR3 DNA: TGTGCCAGCCAGACTAGCGGGAGCACAGATACGCAGTATTTT.

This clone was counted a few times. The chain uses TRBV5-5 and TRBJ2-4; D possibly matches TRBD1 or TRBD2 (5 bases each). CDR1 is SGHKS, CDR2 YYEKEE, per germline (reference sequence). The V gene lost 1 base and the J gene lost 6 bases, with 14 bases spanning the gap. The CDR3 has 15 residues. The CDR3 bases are TGTGCCAGCAGCTTGTTACAGGCCGCGGGAAACATTCAGTACTTC. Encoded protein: CASSLLQAAGNIQYF.

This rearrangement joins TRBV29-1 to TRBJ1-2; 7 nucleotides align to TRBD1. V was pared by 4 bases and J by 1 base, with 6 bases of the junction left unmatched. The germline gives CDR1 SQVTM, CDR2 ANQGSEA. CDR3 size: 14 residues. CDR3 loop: CSVVRRDSNYGYTF. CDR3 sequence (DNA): TGCAGCGTTGTCAGACGGGACAGTAACTATGGCTACACCTTC.